These T cell receptor beta chains were read from a single sample in a study of shared clonotypes between healthy human individuals. The data were produced by immunoSEQ multiplex PCR, yet TCRdb's version contains in-frame clones alone and is incomplete. Among 1,400,000 or so clones listed, 98% were seen once. The sequenced sample consisted of naive CD4+ T cells sorted from blood. All receptors derive from a man younger than 45 in good health. CDR3s include the opening cysteine and the closing phenylalanine or tryptophan. A D gene is named only where the DNA matches it firmly. Clone sizes are given selectively: once, few, many, or a class where the clone is expanded.

V gene	clone size	D gene	J gene	CDR3 protein	CDR3 DNA
TRBV5-1	NA	NA	TRBJ1-1	CASSPQGWNTEAFF	TGCGCCAGCAGCCCGCAGGGCTGGAACACTGAAGCTTTCTTT
TRBV7-9	NA	TRBD1	TRBJ2-2	CASSSPTGGNTGELFF	TGTGCCAGCAGCAGCCCCACAGGGGGGAACACCGGGGAGCTGTTTTTT
TRBV6-1	NA	TRBD1	TRBJ2-1	CASTDRARGHEQFF	TGTGCCAGCACGGACAGGGCCCGGGGCCATGAGCAGTTCTTC
TRBV28	NA	TRBD1	TRBJ1-5	CASTVTGGGQPQHF	TGTGCCAGCACCGTAACAGGGGGTGGTCAGCCCCAGCATTTT
TRBV6-1	NA	TRBD1	TRBJ2-5	CASSKDRVQETQYF	TGTGCCAGCAGTAAGGACAGGGTCCAAGAGACCCAGTACTTC
TRBV27	NA	NA	TRBJ2-3	CASSLSRRAGAQYF	TGTGCCAGCAGTTTATCGAGAAGGGCGGGTGCACAGTATTTT
TRBV7-3	once	TRBD2	TRBJ2-2	CASSLGTSGRSSTGELFF	TGTGCCAGCAGCTTAGGGACTAGCGGGAGGTCAAGCACCGGGGAGCTGTTTTTT
TRBV5-1	NA	NA	TRBJ2-5	CASSLKSETQYF	TGCGCCAGCAGCTTGAAGTCGGAGACCCAGTACTTC
TRBV11-3	NA	NA	TRBJ2-5	CASSAGDGHGETQYF	TGTGCCAGCAGCGCCGGGGACGGTCACGGGGAGACCCAGTACTTC
TRBV2	NA	TRBD1	TRBJ2-7	CASSDQGALYEQYF	TGTGCCAGCAGCGACCAGGGGGCTCTTTACGAGCAGTACTTC
TRBV6-6	NA	TRBD1	TRBJ2-5	CASSYRDRQETQYF	TGTGCCAGCAGTTACCGGGACAGACAAGAGACCCAGTACTTC
TRBV9	NA	TRBD1	TRBJ2-5	CASSVDQGQETQYF	TGTGCCAGCAGCGTAGATCAGGGACAGGAGACCCAGTACTTC
TRBV2	NA	TRBD2	TRBJ2-2	CASKWGVAGGRTGELFF	TGTGCCAGCAAATGGGGAGTGGCGGGAGGGCGGACCGGGGAGCTGTTTTTT
TRBV7-2	NA	NA	TRBJ2-2	CASSPDWAPGELFF	TGTGCCAGCAGCCCTGACTGGGCGCCCGGGGAGCTGTTTTTT
TRBV18	NA	TRBD1	TRBJ2-6	CASSPRILGQGSSGANVLTF	TGTGCCAGCTCACCACGTATCTTGGGACAGGGGAGCTCTGGGGCCAACGTCCTGACTTTC
TRBV29-1	NA	TRBD1	TRBJ2-3	CSVEPDRGRTDTQYF	TGCAGCGTTGAACCGGACAGGGGTAGGACAGATACGCAGTATTTT
TRBV7-8	NA	NA	TRBJ2-7	CASSLAGNSYEQYF	TGTGCCAGCAGCTTAGCAGGGAACTCCTACGAGCAGTACTTC
TRBV6-5	NA	NA	TRBJ2-2	CASSLINAGELFF	TGTGCCAGCAGCCTTATCAACGCCGGGGAGCTGTTTTTT
TRBV5-1	NA	TRBD1	TRBJ2-7	CASSLAGDRGHEQYF	TGCGCCAGCAGCTTGGCCGGGGACAGGGGCCACGAGCAGTACTTC
TRBV2	NA	NA	TRBJ2-2	CASSERYTGELFF	TGTGCCAGCAGTGAAAGGTACACCGGGGAGCTGTTTTTT
TRBV29-1	NA	TRBD2	TRBJ2-1	CSAARLAGPKTYNEQFF	TGCAGCGCCGCTAGACTAGCGGGACCGAAAACCTACAATGAGCAGTTCTTC
TRBV7-9	NA	NA	TRBJ2-7	CASSLGQDYEQYF	TGTGCCAGCAGCCTCGGACAAGACTACGAGCAGTACTTC
TRBV5-1	NA	NA	TRBJ2-7	CASSLRSALATESYEQYF	TGCGCCAGCAGCTTGAGGTCGGCACTCGCGACCGAGTCCTACGAGCAGTACTTC
TRBV6-5	NA	NA	TRBJ1-1	CASSYRPQGKGEAFF	TGTGCCAGCAGTTACCGGCCACAGGGAAAGGGTGAAGCTTTCTTT
TRBV7-3	NA	TRBD2	TRBJ2-1	CASSLERGRATEQFF	TGTGCCAGCAGCTTAGAACGCGGGAGGGCCACCGAGCAGTTCTTC
TRBV25-1	NA	NA	TRBJ2-1	CASSAHNEQFF	TGTGCCAGCAGTGCCCACAATGAGCAGTTCTTC
TRBV5-1	NA	NA	TRBJ1-2	CASSPKSSEGFGYTF	TGCGCCAGCAGCCCCAAGAGTAGCGAAGGGTTTGGCTACACCTTC
TRBV28	NA	TRBD2	TRBJ2-1	CASIRGTSGFNEQFF	TGTGCCAGCATTAGGGGGACTAGCGGGTTTAATGAGCAGTTCTTC
TRBV7-2	NA	NA	TRBJ1-2	CASSLAQGGAYGYTF	TGTGCCAGCAGCTTAGCACAGGGTGGTGCCTATGGCTACACCTTC
TRBV5-1	NA	NA	TRBJ2-6	CASSASFSGANVLTF	TGCGCCAGCAGCGCGTCATTCTCTGGGGCCAACGTCCTGACTTTC
TRBV18	NA	NA	TRBJ2-1	CASSPPSKDEQFF	TGTGCCAGCTCACCACCTAGCAAAGATGAGCAGTTCTTC
TRBV9	NA	TRBD1	TRBJ1-2	CASSIRTGPNYGYTF	TGTGCCAGCAGCATCCGGACAGGGCCTAACTATGGCTACACCTTC
TRBV27	NA	TRBD2	TRBJ2-3	CASSFSSGRASDTQYF	TGTGCCAGCAGTTTTTCGAGCGGGAGGGCCTCAGATACGCAGTATTTT